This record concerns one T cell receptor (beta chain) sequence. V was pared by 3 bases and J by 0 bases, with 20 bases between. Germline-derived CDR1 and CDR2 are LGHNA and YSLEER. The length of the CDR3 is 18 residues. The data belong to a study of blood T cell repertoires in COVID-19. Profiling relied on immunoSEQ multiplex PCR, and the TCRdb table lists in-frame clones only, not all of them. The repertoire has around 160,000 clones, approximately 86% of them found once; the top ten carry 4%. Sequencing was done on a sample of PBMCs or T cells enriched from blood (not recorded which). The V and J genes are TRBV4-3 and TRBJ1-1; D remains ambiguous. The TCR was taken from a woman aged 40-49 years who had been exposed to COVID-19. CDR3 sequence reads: CASSQAVLGGKMNTEAFF. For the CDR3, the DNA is TGCGCCAGCAGCCAGGCGGTCCTAGGAGGAAAGATGAACACTGAAGCTTTCTTT.